Listed below are T cell receptor beta chains from one sample, sequenced in a study of blood T cell repertoires in COVID-19. The table came from immunoSEQ multiplex PCR; TCRdb's copy has only in-frame clones and leaves some out. The sample contains some 100,000 clones, about nine tenths of which appear only once. Sequenced input: peripheral blood. Receptors were obtained from a human donor in a cohort sampled during active COVID-19. Each CDR3 is given with its conserved first and last residue. Fields, in order: D gene, J gene, V gene, clone size, CDR3 protein, CDR3 DNA. D genes are given only for firm matches. Size values are once, few and many counts, or a class for expanded clones, and some rows have none.

D gene: -
J gene: TRBJ1-5
V gene: TRBV7-2
clone size: -
CDR3 protein: CASSLEQGKYQPQHF
CDR3 DNA: TGTGCCAGCAGCTTAGAGCAGGGAAAATATCAGCCCCAGCATTTT

D gene: -
J gene: TRBJ2-5
V gene: TRBV6-2/TRBV6-3
clone size: -
CDR3 protein: CASSYSDKQETQYF
CDR3 DNA: TGTGCCAGCAGTTACTCAGACAAGCAAGAGACCCAGTACTTC

D gene: -
J gene: TRBJ1-5
V gene: TRBV4-2
clone size: -
CDR3 protein: CASSQDVGESNQPQHF
CDR3 DNA: TGTGCCAGCAGCCAAGACGTCGGGGAGAGCAATCAGCCCCAGCATTTT

D gene: TRBD1
J gene: TRBJ2-7
V gene: TRBV5-1
clone size: -
CDR3 protein: CASTTGTGSYEQYF
CDR3 DNA: TGCGCCAGCACCACCGGGACAGGTTCATACGAGCAGTACTTC

D gene: TRBD1
J gene: TRBJ1-6
V gene: TRBV9
clone size: -
CDR3 protein: CASSGDRNSPLHF
CDR3 DNA: TGTGCCAGCAGCGGGGACAGGAATTCACCCCTCCACTTT

D gene: -
J gene: TRBJ1-1
V gene: TRBV4-1
clone size: many
CDR3 protein: CASSPRTATNTEAFF
CDR3 DNA: TGCGCCAGCAGCCCTCGGACAGCCACGAACACTGAAGCTTTCTTT

D gene: -
J gene: TRBJ2-3
V gene: TRBV24-1
clone size: -
CDR3 protein: CATGSSTDTQYF
CDR3 DNA: TGTGCCACCGGGAGTTCCACAGATACGCAGTATTTT

D gene: -
J gene: TRBJ1-3
V gene: TRBV5-1
clone size: -
CDR3 protein: CASSLGHSGNTIYF
CDR3 DNA: TGCGCCAGCAGCTTGGGTCACTCTGGAAACACCATATATTTT

D gene: TRBD2
J gene: TRBJ2-7
V gene: TRBV9
clone size: -
CDR3 protein: CASSEGLAGGNYEQYF
CDR3 DNA: TGTGCCAGCAGCGAGGGACTAGCGGGGGGAAACTACGAGCAGTACTTC

D gene: -
J gene: TRBJ2-1
V gene: TRBV14
clone size: -
CDR3 protein: CASSPRMSSYNEQFF
CDR3 DNA: TGTGCCAGCAGCCCGAGAATGAGCTCCTACAATGAGCAGTTCTTC

D gene: TRBD2
J gene: TRBJ2-3
V gene: TRBV4-1
clone size: -
CDR3 protein: CASSQGRGGRSDTQYF
CDR3 DNA: TGCGCCAGCAGCCAGGGCCGGGGGGGCCGCTCAGATACGCAGTATTTT

D gene: TRBD2
J gene: TRBJ2-1
V gene: TRBV7-2
clone size: once
CDR3 protein: CASSPKTSGRANEQFF
CDR3 DNA: TGTGCCAGCAGCCCAAAGACTAGCGGGAGGGCCAATGAGCAGTTCTTC

D gene: -
J gene: TRBJ1-6
V gene: TRBV7-8
clone size: -
CDR3 protein: CAGRDSQNSPLHF
CDR3 DNA: TGTGCCGGGCGCGACAGTCAAAATTCACCCCTCCACTTT

D gene: -
J gene: TRBJ1-4
V gene: TRBV5-1
clone size: -
CDR3 protein: CASSLGGATNEKLFF
CDR3 DNA: TGCGCCAGCAGCTTGGGGGGAGCAACTAATGAAAAACTGTTTTTT

D gene: -
J gene: TRBJ1-6
V gene: TRBV11-2
clone size: -
CDR3 protein: CASRPPGRRRRGNSPLHF
CDR3 DNA: TGTGCCAGCAGACCTCCAGGGCGCCGGCGGAGGGGAAATTCACCCCTCCACTTT

D gene: -
J gene: TRBJ1-5
V gene: TRBV7-9
clone size: -
CDR3 protein: CASSSVRGGGNQPQHF
CDR3 DNA: TGTGCCAGCAGCTCAGTACGGGGAGGTGGCAATCAGCCCCAGCATTTT

D gene: TRBD1
J gene: TRBJ1-2
V gene: TRBV20-1
clone size: -
CDR3 protein: CSASLTGDLGYGYTF
CDR3 DNA: TGCAGTGCTAGTCTGACAGGGGATCTCGGCTATGGCTACACCTTC

D gene: -
J gene: TRBJ2-6
V gene: TRBV18
clone size: -
CDR3 protein: CASSPTRGAGSGANVLTF
CDR3 DNA: TGTGCCAGCTCACCGACCCGGGGGGCCGGCTCGGGGGCCAACGTCCTGACTTTC

D gene: TRBD1
J gene: TRBJ1-2
V gene: TRBV4-1
clone size: -
CDR3 protein: CASSHRGQGRDGYTF
CDR3 DNA: TGCGCCAGCAGCCACCGAGGACAGGGTCGTGATGGCTACACCTTC

D gene: TRBD1
J gene: TRBJ1-2
V gene: TRBV6-6
clone size: -
CDR3 protein: CASSSQGVYYGYTF
CDR3 DNA: TGTGCCAGCAGTTCCCAGGGGGTGTACTATGGCTACACCTTC